What follows are 19 T cell receptor beta chains derived from one specimen sequenced in a study of T cell changes during pregnancy in multiple sclerosis (dated by TCRdb to about 2019). The library was produced with the immunoSEQ multiplex PCR assay. This is the immuneACCESS table as TCRdb keeps it, with only in-frame sequences that have V and J called. A part of the clones is gone; compared with another copy, unresolved V genes explain less than half, and the rest is unexplained. This sample is represented by about 53,000 clones; around nine tenths of them were singletons. Clones ranked in the top ten supply under 3.5% of the sample. The sequencing used CD8+ T cells from peripheral blood mononuclear cells, collected before pregnancy. Source of these receptors: a female donor with multiple sclerosis, enrolled in a pregnancy study.

This chain links TRBV5-4 with TRBJ2-7, with a weak D call TRBD1 (5 bases). The CDR3 has 13 amino acids. The V end was cut by 0 bases, the J end by 6 bases, with 10 bases between. Germline V lookup: CDR1 SGHNT, CDR2 YYREEE (reference sequence). CDR3 residues: CASSLAGPGEQYF. In DNA, the CDR3 is TGTGCCAGCAGCTTGGCAGGGCCCGGCGAGCAGTACTTC.

The chain recombines TRBV5-6 with TRBJ2-3; 9 nucleotides match TRBD2. Trimming at V came to 4 bases and at J to 0 bases, leaving 3 bases not matched to a gene. The CDR3 totals 15 residues. The germline gives CDR1 SGHDT, CDR2 YYEEEE. Here the CDR3 reads CASSLAGQSTDTQYF. As DNA, the CDR3 is TGTGCCAGCAGCCTAGCGGGACAGAGCACAGATACGCAGTATTTT.

The chain combines TRBV2 with TRBJ1-1; no clear D gene. This CDR3 contains 15 residues. Germline V lookup: CDR1 SNHLY, CDR2 FYNNEI. V lost 3 bases and J 0 bases, leaving 11 bases between the germline ends. CDR3 nucleotides: TGTGCCAGCAGTGAGTCTAACAGAGTGAACACTGAAGCTTTCTTT. It specifies CASSESNRVNTEAFF.

The chain couples TRBV4-3 to TRBJ2-5; tentative D call: TRBD2 (6 bases). This CDR3 is built from 13 residues. V shed 1 base and J shed 5 bases, with 8 bases lying between them. Germline assignment: CDR1 LGHNA and CDR2 YSLEER. The CDR3 region has the DNA TGCGCCAGCAGCCAAGTTGGGGGGGAGACCCAGTACTTC. It is translated as CASSQVGGETQYF.

This chain uses TRBV7-6 with TRBJ2-7; 7 bases are a match to TRBD1. Per germline, CDR1 SGHVS and CDR2 FNYEAQ. This CDR3 is built from 14 residues. With V trimmed by 5 bases and J by 1 base, 5 bases remained unmatched. The DNA for the CDR3 is TGTGCCAGCAGCCACTTGGGACAGTCCTACGAGCAGTACTTC. This encodes CASSHLGQSYEQYF.

V gene TRBV4-3 combines with J gene TRBJ1-2; D might be TRBD1 (6 bases). Germline values: CDR1 LGHNA, CDR2 YSLEER. There are 16 residues in the CDR3. V lost 2 bases to trimming and J lost 6 bases, with 19 bases between them. The CDR3 nucleotides read TGCGCCAGCAGCCAAATCAACCCAGGGGAGATGGATGGCTACACCTTC. Amino acids: CASSQINPGEMDGYTF.

The chain combines TRBV20-1 with TRBJ2-1; D gene uncertain. V was trimmed by 5 bases and J by 4 bases, leaving 6 bases between them. Germline V gives CDR1 DFQATT, CDR2 SNEGSKA (reference sequence). There are 11 residues in the CDR3. The CDR3 nucleotides read TGCAGTGCTGTCAGTTACAATGAGCAGTTCTTC. It translates to CSAVSYNEQFF.

The CDR3 spells CASSSQWNTEAFF. The CDR3 nucleotides read TGTGCCAGCAGCTCACAGTGGAACACTGAAGCTTTCTTT. The chain carries TRBV7-2 and TRBJ1-1; D is unresolved. Trimming removed 4 bases from V and 1 base from J, with 7 bases in between. The CDR3 has 13 amino acids. Germline V gives CDR1 SGHTA, CDR2 FQGNSA.

This rearrangement joins TRBV11-2 to TRBJ2-7; D possibly corresponds to TRBD2 (6 bases). Looked up from germline, CDR1 is SGHAT and CDR2 is FQNNGV. The CDR3 is made up of 14 amino acids. V lost 3 bases and J 4 bases, leaving 13 bases between the germline ends. The CDR3: CASSFGTSFYEQYF. The CDR3 nucleotides read TGTGCCAGCAGCTTTGGAACTAGCTTTTACGAGCAGTACTTC.

The chain uses TRBV9 and TRBJ2-5; a weak D match, TRBD1 (6 bases). Germline loops: CDR1 SGDLS, CDR2 YYNGEE. The CDR3 is made up of 14 amino acids. Deletions cut 2 bases from V and 5 bases from J, with 13 bases between. The DNA for the CDR3 is TGTGCCAGCAGCGTCTGGGCAGGGGAGGAGACCCAGTACTTC. Its protein product is CASSVWAGEETQYF.

In this sample, this clone turned up a few times. DNA of the CDR3: TGTGCCACCAGCGGGGGGGGGAGCACAGATACGCAGTATTTT. Translating it yields CATSGGGSTDTQYF. V and J are TRBV15 and TRBJ2-3; 7 nucleotides line up with TRBD2. From germline, CDR1 is LNHNV and CDR2 YYDKDF (reference sequence). V was clipped by 5 bases and J by 0 bases; unmatched bases: 2. The CDR3 is 14 amino acids. Complete variable domain (other parts from reference TRBV15 and TRBJ2-3): DAMVIQNPRYQVTQFGKPVTLSCSQTLNHNVMYWYQQKSSQAPKLLFHYYDKDFNNEADTPDNFQSRRPNTSFCFLDIRSPGLGDTAMYLCATSGGGSTDTQYFGPGTRLTVL.

The chain has TRBV18 and TRBJ2-7; TRBD1 matches at 9 bases. Trimming cost V 4 bases and J 3 bases; bases outside gene matches: 10. Per germline, CDR1 KGHSH and CDR2 LQKENI. This CDR3 is 16 amino acids long. The CDR3 protein is CASSLPGQGHIYEQYF. CDR3 coding DNA: TGTGCCAGCTCACTTCCGGGACAGGGACATATCTACGAGCAGTACTTC.

The CDR3 DNA reads as TGTGCCAGCAGCGTAGAAACTCTCACAGATACGCAGTATTTT. Protein sequence: CASSVETLTDTQYF. The chain recombines TRBV9 with TRBJ2-3, with unresolved D. CDR1 and CDR2 (germline): SGDLS, YYNGEE. This CDR3 region has 14 residues. V lost 0 bases, J lost 2 bases, and 7 bases lay in between.

This chain joins TRBV15 and TRBJ2-7; tentative D call: TRBD1 (5 bases). The CDR3 is 15 amino acids. Germline CDR1 reads LNHNV; CDR2 reads YYDKDF (reference sequence). Trimming removed 3 bases at V and 1 base at J, with 13 bases between. The CDR3 here is CATSSATVSSYEQYF. In DNA, the CDR3 is TGTGCCACCAGCAGCGCGACAGTTTCTTCCTACGAGCAGTACTTC.

This chain links TRBV11-3 with TRBJ1-1; maybe TRBD1 (5 bases). The V end lost 5 bases, the J end lost 3 bases, and 7 bases lay between the germline ends. The germline CDR1 and CDR2 sequences are SGHNT and YENEEA. This CDR3 is 12 amino acids long. CDR3 loop: CASSPGDTEAFF. The CDR3 nucleotides read TGTGCCAGCAGCCCGGGGGACACTGAAGCTTTCTTT.

The chain links TRBV16 to TRBJ1-2; 12 bases fit TRBD1. CDR3 length equals 14 residues. V lost 3 bases and J lost 8; bases outside the gene matches: 4. In germline, CDR1 is KGHSY, CDR2 FQNENV. This CDR3 is CASSQTGTGGGYTF. CDR3 DNA: TGTGCCAGCAGCCAGACCGGGACAGGGGGCGGCTACACCTTC.

This chain uses TRBV27 with TRBJ2-1, with D unresolved. V shed 6 bases and J shed 1 base, with 13 bases lying between them. The V gene's germline CDR1 is MNHEY and CDR2 SMNVEV (reference sequence). This CDR3 comprises 15 residues. As DNA, the CDR3 is TGTGCCAGCAGACCCAGGTCCTCATCCTACAATGAGCAGTTCTTC. Protein product: CASRPRSSSYNEQFF.

The CDR3 region has the DNA TGTGCCTGGAGTCGAGGGTTGAACACTGAAGCTTTCTTT. It codes for CAWSRGLNTEAFF. V gene TRBV30 combines with J gene TRBJ1-1; no definite D call. This CDR3 spans 13 amino acids. Trimming shortened V by 2 bases and J by 0 bases, and 7 bases separated the two germline ends. From germline, CDR1 is GTSNPN and CDR2 SVGIG (reference sequence).

The V gene is TRBV5-6, the J gene TRBJ2-3; 8 positions match TRBD2. This CDR3 spans 15 amino acids. CDR1 is SGHDT, CDR2 YYEEEE, per germline. The V and J ends lost 1 base and 3 bases, in that order; junction bases with no gene match: 4. The CDR3 sequence is CASSLRAGGTDTQYF. The DNA of the CDR3 is TGTGCCAGCAGCTTGAGGGCGGGGGGAACAGATACGCAGTATTTT.